This T cell receptor (beta chain) was profiled in a study of regulatory and conventional T cells in RAG deficiency. Profiling relied on immunoSEQ multiplex PCR, and the TCRdb table lists in-frame clones only, not all of them. The data show about 12,000 clones, approximately 93% seen once. Trimming stripped 5 bases from V and 5 bases from J, with 12 bases between. Germline CDR1 is SGHVS and CDR2 is FQNEAQ. The CDR3 sequence is 14 residues long. Blood CD4+ CD25-high CD127-low regulatory T cells supplied the genomic DNA template. These data were likewise used in another study, on regulatory T cells. Per that paper: The PCR used 52 TRBV and 13 TRBJ primers. In patients, unique TRB V-J pairs were restricted and V/J usage skewed, especially in Tregs.

The rearrangement uses TRBV7-8 and TRBJ1-4; possible D gene TRBD1, 6 bases. What was sequenced was CD127- CD25+ CD4+ Tregs sorted from blood. The sequence was collected from a human donor in good health. The CDR3 loop is CASSLGQLNEKLFF. The CDR3 nucleotides are TGTGCCAGCAGCCTTGGACAGCTAAATGAAAAACTGTTTTTT.